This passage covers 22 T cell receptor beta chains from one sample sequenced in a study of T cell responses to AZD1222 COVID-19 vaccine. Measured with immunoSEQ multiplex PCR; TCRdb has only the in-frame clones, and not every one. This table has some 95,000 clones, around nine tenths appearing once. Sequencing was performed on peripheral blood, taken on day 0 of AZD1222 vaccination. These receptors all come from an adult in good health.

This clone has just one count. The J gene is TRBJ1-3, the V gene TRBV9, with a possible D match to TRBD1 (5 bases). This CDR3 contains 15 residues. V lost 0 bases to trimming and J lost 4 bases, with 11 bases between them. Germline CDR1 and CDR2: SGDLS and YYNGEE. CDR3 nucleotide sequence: TGTGCCAGCAGCGTAGCTGGGGGTCCGGGAAACACCATATATTTT. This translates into CASSVAGGPGNTIYF.

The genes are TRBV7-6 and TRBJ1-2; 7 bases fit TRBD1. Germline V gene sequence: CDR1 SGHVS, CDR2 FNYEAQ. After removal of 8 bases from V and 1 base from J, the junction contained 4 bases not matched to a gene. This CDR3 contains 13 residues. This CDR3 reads CASSDRDNYGYTF. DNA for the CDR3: TGTGCCAGCTCCGACAGGGATAACTATGGCTACACCTTC. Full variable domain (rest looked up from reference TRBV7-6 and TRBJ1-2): GAGVSQSPRYKVTKRGQDVALRCDPISGHVSLYWYRQALGQGPEFLTYFNYEAQQDKSGLPNDRFSAERPEGSISTLTIQRTEQRDSAMYRCASSDRDNYGYTFGSGTRLTVV.

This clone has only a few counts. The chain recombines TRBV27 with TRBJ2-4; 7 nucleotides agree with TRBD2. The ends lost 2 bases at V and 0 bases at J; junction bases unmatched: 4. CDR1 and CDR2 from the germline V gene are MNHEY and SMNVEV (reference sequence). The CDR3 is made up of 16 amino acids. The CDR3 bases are TGTGCCAGCAGTTTAGGGGGGGGGATAGCCAAAAACATTCAGTACTTC. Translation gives CASSLGGGIAKNIQYF.

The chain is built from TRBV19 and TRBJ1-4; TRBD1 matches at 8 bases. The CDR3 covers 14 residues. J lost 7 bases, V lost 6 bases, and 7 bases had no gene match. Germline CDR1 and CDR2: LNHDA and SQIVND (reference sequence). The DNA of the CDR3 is TGTGCCAGTAGGATTGGACAGGGCTTTGAAAAACTGTTTTTT. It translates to CASRIGQGFEKLFF.

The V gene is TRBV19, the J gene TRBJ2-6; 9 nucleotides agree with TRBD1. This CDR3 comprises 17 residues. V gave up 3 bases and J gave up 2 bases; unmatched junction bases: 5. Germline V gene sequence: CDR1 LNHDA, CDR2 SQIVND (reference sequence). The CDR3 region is CASSMTGGIPGANVLTF. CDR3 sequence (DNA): TGTGCCAGTAGTATGACAGGGGGGATTCCTGGGGCCAACGTCCTGACTTTC.

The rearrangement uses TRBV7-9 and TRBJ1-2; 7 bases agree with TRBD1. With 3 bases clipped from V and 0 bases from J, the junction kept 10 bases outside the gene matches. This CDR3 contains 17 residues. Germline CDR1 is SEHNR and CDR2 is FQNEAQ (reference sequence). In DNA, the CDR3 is TGTGCCAGCAGCTTGGACAGGACCCTTATAGCTAACTATGGCTACACCTTC. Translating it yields CASSLDRTLIANYGYTF.

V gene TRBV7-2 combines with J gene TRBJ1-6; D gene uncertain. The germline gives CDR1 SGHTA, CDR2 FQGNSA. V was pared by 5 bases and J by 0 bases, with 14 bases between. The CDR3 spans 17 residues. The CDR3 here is CASSPLTGSSYNSPLHF. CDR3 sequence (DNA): TGTGCCAGCAGCCCCCTGACGGGGAGCTCCTATAATTCACCCCTCCACTTT.

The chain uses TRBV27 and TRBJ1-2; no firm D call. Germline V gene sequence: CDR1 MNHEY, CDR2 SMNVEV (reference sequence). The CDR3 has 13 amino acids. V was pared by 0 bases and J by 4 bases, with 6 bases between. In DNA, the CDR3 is TGTGCCAGCAGTTTATCGGGGTTCTATGGCTACACCTTC. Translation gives CASSLSGFYGYTF.

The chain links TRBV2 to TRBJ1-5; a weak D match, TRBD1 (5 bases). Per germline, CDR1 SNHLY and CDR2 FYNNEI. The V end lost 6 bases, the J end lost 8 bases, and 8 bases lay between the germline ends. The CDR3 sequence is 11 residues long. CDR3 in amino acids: CASSLTEPQHF. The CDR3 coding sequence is TGTGCCAGCAGCTTGACAGAGCCCCAGCATTTT.

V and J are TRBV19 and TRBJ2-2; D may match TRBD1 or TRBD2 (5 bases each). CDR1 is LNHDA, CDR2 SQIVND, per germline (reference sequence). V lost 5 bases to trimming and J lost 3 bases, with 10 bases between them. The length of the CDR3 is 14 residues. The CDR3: CASSWGPDTGELFF. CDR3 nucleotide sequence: TGTGCCAGTAGTTGGGGACCCGACACCGGGGAGCTGTTTTTT.

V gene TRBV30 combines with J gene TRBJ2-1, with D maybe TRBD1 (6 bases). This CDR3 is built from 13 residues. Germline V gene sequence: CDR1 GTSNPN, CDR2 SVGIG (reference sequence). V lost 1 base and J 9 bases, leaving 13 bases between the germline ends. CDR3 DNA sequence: TGTGCCTGGAGTGCGCTAACAGGGAGTGAGCAGTTCTTC. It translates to CAWSALTGSEQFF.

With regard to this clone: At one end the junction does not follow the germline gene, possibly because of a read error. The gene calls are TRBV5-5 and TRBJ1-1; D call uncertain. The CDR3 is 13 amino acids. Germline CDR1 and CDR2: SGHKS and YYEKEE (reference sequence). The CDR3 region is CASSTYTSPPIIF. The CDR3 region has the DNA TGTGCCAGCAGCACCTACACATCCCCGCCCATCATCTTT.

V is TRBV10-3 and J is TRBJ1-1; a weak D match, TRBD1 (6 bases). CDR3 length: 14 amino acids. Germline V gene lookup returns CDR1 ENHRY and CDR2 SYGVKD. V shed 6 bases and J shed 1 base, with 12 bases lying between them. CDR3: CAIRAGEKNTEAFF. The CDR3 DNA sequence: TGTGCCATCAGAGCAGGGGAAAAGAACACTGAAGCTTTCTTT.

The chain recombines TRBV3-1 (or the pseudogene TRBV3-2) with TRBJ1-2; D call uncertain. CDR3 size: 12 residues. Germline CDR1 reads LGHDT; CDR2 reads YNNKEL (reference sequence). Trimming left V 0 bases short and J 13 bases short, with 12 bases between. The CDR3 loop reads CASSQDTRRVTF. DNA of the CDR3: TGTGCCAGCAGCCAAGATACCCGGAGGGTCACCTTC.

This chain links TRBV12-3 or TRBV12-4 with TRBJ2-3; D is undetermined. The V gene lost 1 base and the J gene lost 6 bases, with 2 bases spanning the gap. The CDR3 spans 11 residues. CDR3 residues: CASSLEDTQYF. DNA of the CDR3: TGTGCCAGCAGTTTAGAGGATACGCAGTATTTT.

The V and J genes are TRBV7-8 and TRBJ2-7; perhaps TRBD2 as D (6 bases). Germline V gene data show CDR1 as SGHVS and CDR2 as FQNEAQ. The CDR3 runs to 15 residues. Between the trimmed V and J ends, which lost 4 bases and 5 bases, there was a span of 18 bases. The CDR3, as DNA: TGTGCCAGCAGCTCCGGGGTAGCGGAAGACCACGAGCAGTACTTC. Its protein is CASSSGVAEDHEQYF.

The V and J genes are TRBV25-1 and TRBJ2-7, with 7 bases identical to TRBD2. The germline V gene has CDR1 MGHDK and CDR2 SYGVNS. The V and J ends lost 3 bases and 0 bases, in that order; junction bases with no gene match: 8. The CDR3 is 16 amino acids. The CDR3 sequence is CASSELNERGSYEQYF. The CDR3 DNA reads TGTGCCAGCAGTGAGCTCAACGAGCGGGGCTCCTACGAGCAGTACTTC.

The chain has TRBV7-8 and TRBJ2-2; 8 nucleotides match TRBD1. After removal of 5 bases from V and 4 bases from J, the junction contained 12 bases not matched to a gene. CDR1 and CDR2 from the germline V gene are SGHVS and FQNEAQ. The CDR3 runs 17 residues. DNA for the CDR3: TGTGCCAGCAGCCCAAGCCCGGACAGGGCCGGCACCGGGGAGCTGTTTTTT. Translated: CASSPSPDRAGTGELFF.

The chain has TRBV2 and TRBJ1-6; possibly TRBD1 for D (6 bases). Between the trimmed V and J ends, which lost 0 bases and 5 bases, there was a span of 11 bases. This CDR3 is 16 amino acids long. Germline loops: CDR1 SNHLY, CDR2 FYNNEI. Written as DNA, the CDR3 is TGTGCCAGCAGTGAAGCGCGGCGGGACAATAATTCACCCCTCCACTTT. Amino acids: CASSEARRDNNSPLHF.

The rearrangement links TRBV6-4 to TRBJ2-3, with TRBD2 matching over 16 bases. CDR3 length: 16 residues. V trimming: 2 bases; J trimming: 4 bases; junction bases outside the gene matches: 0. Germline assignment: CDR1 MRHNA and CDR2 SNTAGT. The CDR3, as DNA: TGTGCCAGCAGTGACGGGACTAGCGGGGGGGCAGATACGCAGTATTTT. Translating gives CASSDGTSGGADTQYF.

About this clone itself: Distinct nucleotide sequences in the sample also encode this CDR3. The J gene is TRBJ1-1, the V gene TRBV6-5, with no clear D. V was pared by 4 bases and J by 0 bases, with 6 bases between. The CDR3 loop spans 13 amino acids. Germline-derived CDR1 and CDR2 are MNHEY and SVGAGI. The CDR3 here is CASSSTLNTEAFF. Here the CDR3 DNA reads TGTGCCAGCAGTTCCACCCTGAACACTGAAGCTTTCTTT.

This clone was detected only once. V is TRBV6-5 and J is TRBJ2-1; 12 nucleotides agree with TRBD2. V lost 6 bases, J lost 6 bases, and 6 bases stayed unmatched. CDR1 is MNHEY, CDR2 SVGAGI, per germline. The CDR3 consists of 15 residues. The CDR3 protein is CASSGLAGRFNEQFF. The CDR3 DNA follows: TGTGCCAGCAGCGGACTAGCGGGGAGGTTCAATGAGCAGTTCTTC.